A selection of T cell receptor beta chains follows, all from one sample in a study of circulating and synovial CD4+ cells in juvenile arthritis. The table came from immunoSEQ multiplex PCR; TCRdb's copy has only in-frame clones and leaves some out. This sample has under 40,000 clones, with around 93% found just once. What was sequenced was CD4+ T cells from blood. All receptors derive from a human donor with juvenile idiopathic arthritis. The CDR3 runs from the conserved cysteine through the conserved F or W. D genes are given only for firm matches. Some rows have no size entry. The others give once, few or many, or a class for an expanded clone.

d_call v_call clone_size cdr3_aa
TRBD1 TRBV5-1 NA CASNVFPGTGVYGYTF
TRBD1 TRBV5-1 NA CASSFDRVGTQYF
NA TRBV5-1 NA CASTMGDGAGTGELFF
TRBD2 TRBV2 once CASSEAPGLAQYF
NA TRBV28 NA CASRRTGGGYTF
NA TRBV30 once CAWTEGYGYTF
NA TRBV6-6 few CASRIDGNQPQHF
TRBD2 TRBV28 NA CASRLLGLADQETQYF
TRBD1 TRBV5-1 NA CASSAALTGFYGYTF
TRBD1 TRBV6-5 NA CASSYSGTGSYGYTF
TRBD1 TRBV7-2 NA CASSAPGQGRPQHF
TRBD2 TRBV30 NA CAWSLFPSSGSPLGTGELFF
TRBD1 TRBV28 NA CASRGSQGAVLREKLFF
TRBD1 TRBV2 NA CASSDRTGTSPNSYEQYF
TRBD1 TRBV25-1 NA CASSEETGSLGKNIQYF
TRBD1 TRBV11-2 NA CASSPGTGHTF
TRBD1 TRBV28 NA CASSPRSPYRGRTGELFF
TRBD1 TRBV5-4 NA CASSLQTGGARDGYTF
NA TRBV6-5 NA CASSYRQNYGYTF
NA TRBV4-1 NA CASERQIGVYEQFF
NA TRBV30 NA CAWSSRGGIEQFF
NA TRBV27 NA CASSSYRVSEAFF
TRBD1 TRBV27 NA CASSPWTGAEGGYTF
TRBD2 TRBV7-8 NA CASSLGTRGDEQFF
TRBD1 TRBV7-6 NA CASSPLDRMNTEAFF
TRBD1 TRBV6-5 NA CASSSGQLNYNEQFF
NA TRBV5-1 NA CASSLQGYEQYF
NA TRBV19 NA CASSIAGGSSYNEQFF
TRBD2 TRBV7-3 NA CASSEYRAGELYEQYF
NA TRBV28 NA CASSSSGDTGELFF
NA TRBV25-1 NA CASSEGGQGRNEQYF
TRBD2 TRBV2 NA CASSEGRLAAQETQYF
NA TRBV28 NA CASSYSVNGGDTQYF
TRBD1 TRBV5-1 NA CASSFGTGKLSGNTIYF
NA TRBV20-1 NA CGGSRTGELFF
TRBD1 TRBV5-4 NA CASSLPDRAEAFF
TRBD2 TRBV5-4 NA CASSLGWEGSQRETQYF
TRBD1 TRBV19 NA CASSGAGGLTRAKNIQYF
NA TRBV9 NA CASSATPLANQETQYF
TRBD1 TRBV5-4 NA CASSTGTDTEAFF
NA TRBV19 NA CASSMGARWNQPQHF
TRBD1 TRBV7-9 once CASSFLSGTGGRGYTF
TRBD2 TRBV29-1 NA CSAASGSREQFF
TRBD1 TRBV4-1 NA CASSLSGQGARQETQYF
TRBD1 TRBV6-5 NA CASSTGTGATQYF
TRBD1 TRBV10-1 NA CASSGDRAPYEQYF
TRBD1 TRBV5-1 NA CASSPGQGTGTEAFF
TRBD2 TRBV7-9 once CASSLSRLAFTDTQYF
NA TRBV27 NA CATKGSGETQYF